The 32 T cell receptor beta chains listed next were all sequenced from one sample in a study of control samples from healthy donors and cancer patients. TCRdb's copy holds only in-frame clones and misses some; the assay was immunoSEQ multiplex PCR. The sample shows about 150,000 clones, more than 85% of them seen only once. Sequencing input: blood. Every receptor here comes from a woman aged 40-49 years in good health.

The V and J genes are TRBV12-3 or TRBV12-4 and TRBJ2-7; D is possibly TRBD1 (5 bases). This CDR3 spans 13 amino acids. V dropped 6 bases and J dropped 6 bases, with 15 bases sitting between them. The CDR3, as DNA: TGTGCCAGCAGAAGGGGCAGGGTTTTCGAGCAGTACTTC. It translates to CASRRGRVFEQYF.

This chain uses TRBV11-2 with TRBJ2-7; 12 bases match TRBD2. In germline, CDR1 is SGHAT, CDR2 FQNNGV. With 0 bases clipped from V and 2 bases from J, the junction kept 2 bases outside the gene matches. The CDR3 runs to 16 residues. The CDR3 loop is CASSLELAGGTYEQYF. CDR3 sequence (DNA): TGTGCCAGCAGCTTAGAACTAGCGGGGGGTACCTACGAGCAGTACTTC.

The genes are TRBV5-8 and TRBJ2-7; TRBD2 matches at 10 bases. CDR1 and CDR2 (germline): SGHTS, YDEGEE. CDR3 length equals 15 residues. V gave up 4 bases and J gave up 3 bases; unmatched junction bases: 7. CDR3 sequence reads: CASSRTSGENYEQYF. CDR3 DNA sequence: TGTGCCAGCAGCAGGACTAGCGGCGAGAACTACGAGCAGTACTTC. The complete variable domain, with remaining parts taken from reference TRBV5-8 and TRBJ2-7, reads EAGVTQSPTHLIKTRGQQATLRCSPISGHTSVYWYQQALGLGLQFLLWYDEGEERNRGNFPPRFSGRQFPNYSSELNVNALELEDSALYLCASSRTSGENYEQYFGPGTRLTVT.

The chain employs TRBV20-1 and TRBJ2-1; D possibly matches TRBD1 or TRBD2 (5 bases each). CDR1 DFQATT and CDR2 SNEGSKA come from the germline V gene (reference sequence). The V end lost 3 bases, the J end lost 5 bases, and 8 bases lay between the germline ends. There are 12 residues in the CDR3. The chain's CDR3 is CSASVGDNEQFF. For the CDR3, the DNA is TGCAGTGCTAGTGTGGGGGACAATGAGCAGTTCTTC.

Here the CDR3 DNA reads TGCGCCAGCAGTTCTGGGACAGAACTTAAAGCTTTCTTT. Translating gives CASSSGTELKAFF. The genes are TRBV5-1 and TRBJ1-1; 7 nucleotides match TRBD1. This CDR3 contains 13 residues. Germline lookup yields CDR1 SGHRS and CDR2 YFSETQ. V gave up 5 bases and J gave up 9 bases; unmatched junction bases: 10.

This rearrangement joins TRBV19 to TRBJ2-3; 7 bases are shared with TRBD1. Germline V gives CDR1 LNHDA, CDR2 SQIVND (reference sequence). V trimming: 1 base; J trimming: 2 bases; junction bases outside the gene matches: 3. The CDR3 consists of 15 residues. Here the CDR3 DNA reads TGTGCCAGTAGTATAGGGGACAGAGCCACAGATACGCAGTATTTT. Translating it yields CASSIGDRATDTQYF.

The CDR3 coding sequence is TGTGCCAGCAGCAAAGATGGACAGGGGATCTACGAGCAGTACTTC. Translated: CASSKDGQGIYEQYF. The genes are TRBV21-1 and TRBJ2-7; the table's D gene call, TRBD1, was not cross checked with the DNA. TRBV21-1 is listed as a pseudogene. There are 15 residues in the CDR3.

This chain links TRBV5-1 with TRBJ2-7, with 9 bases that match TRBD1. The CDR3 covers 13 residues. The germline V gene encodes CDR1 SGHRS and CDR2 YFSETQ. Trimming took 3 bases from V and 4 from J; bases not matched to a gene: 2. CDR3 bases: TGCGCCAGCAGCTCCGGGACAGGGTACGAGCAGTACTTC. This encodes CASSSGTGYEQYF.

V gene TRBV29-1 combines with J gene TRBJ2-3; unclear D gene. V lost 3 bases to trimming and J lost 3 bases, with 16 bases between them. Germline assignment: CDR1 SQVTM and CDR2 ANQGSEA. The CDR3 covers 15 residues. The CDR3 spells CSVDPLGISTDTQYF. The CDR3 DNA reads TGCAGCGTTGACCCGCTAGGGATTTCAACAGATACGCAGTATTTT.

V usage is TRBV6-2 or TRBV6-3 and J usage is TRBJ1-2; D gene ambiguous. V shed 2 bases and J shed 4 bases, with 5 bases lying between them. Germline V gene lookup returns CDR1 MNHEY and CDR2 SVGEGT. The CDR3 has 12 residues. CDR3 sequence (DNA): TGTGCCAGCAGTTACACAGCCTATGGCTACACCTTC. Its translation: CASSYTAYGYTF.

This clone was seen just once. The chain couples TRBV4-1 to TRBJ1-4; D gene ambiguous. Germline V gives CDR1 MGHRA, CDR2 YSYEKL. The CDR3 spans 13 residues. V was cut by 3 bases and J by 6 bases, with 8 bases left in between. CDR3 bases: TGCGCCAGCAGCCATCCCCAGGATGAAAAACTGTTTTTT. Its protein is CASSHPQDEKLFF.

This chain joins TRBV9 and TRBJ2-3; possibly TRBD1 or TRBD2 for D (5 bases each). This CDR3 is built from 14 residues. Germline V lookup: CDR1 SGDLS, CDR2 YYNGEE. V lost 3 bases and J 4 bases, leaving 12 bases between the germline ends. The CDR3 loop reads CASSDTGGSDTQYF. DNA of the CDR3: TGTGCCAGCAGCGATACTGGGGGTTCAGATACGCAGTATTTT.

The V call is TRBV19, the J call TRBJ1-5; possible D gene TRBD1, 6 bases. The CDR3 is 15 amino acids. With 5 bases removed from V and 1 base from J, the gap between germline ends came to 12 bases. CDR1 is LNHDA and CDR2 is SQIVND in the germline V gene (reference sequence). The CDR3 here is CASSYTGSSNQPQHF. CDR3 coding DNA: TGTGCCAGTAGTTACACAGGGTCGAGCAATCAGCCCCAGCATTTT.

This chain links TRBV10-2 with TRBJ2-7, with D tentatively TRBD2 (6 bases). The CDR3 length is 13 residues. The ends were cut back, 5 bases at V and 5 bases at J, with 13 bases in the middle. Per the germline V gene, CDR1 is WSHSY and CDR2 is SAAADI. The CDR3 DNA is TGCGCCAGCAGTTATAAGGGAGGCAACGAGCAGTACTTC. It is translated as CASSYKGGNEQYF.

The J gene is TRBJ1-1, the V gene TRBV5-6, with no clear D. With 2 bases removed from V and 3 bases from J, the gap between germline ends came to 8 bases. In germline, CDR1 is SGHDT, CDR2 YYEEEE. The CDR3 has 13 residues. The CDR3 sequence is CASSLGTYTEAFF. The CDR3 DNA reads TGTGCCAGCAGCTTAGGCACGTACACTGAAGCTTTCTTT.

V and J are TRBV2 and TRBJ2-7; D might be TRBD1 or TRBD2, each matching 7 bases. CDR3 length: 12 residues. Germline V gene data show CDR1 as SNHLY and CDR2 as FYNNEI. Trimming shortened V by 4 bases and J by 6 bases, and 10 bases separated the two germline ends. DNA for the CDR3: TGTGCCAGCAGTGCAGGGGGGGGCGAGCAGTACTTC. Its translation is CASSAGGGEQYF.

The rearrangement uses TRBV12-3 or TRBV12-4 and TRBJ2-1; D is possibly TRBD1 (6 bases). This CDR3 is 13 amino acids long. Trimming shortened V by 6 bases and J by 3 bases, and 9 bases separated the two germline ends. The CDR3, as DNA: TGTGCCAGCAGGTGGACAGTCTACAATGAGCAGTTCTTC. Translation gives CASRWTVYNEQFF.

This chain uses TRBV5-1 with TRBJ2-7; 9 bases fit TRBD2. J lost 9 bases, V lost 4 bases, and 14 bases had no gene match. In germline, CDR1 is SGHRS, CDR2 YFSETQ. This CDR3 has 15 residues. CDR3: CASSGVYGAGGSQYF. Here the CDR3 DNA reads TGCGCCAGCAGCGGGGTTTATGGAGCGGGGGGCTCGCAGTACTTC.

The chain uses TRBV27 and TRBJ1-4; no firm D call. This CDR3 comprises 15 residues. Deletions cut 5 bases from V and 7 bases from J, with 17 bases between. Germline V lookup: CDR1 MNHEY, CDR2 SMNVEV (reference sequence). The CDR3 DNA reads TGTGCCAGCAGTCCGTCACGCGCTCGGGGTGAAAAACTGTTTTTT. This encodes CASSPSRARGEKLFF.

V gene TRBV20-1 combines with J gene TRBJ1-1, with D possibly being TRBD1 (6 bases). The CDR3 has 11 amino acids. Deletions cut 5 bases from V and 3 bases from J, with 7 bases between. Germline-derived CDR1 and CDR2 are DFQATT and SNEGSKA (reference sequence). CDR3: CSAGQYTEAFF. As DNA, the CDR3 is TGCAGTGCTGGACAGTACACTGAAGCTTTCTTT.

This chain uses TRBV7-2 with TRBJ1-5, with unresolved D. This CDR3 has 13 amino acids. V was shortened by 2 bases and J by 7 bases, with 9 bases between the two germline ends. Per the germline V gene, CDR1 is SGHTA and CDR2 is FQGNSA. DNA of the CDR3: TGTGCCAGCAGCTTATCCGGAGCCCAGCCCCAGCATTTT. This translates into CASSLSGAQPQHF.

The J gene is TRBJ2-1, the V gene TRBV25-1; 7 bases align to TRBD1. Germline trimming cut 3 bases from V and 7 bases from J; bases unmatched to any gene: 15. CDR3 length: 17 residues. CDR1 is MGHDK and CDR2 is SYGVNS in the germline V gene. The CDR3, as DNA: TGTGCCAGCAGTGATCGACAAACAGGGGAAGCCTGGAATGAGCAGTTCTTC. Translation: CASSDRQTGEAWNEQFF.

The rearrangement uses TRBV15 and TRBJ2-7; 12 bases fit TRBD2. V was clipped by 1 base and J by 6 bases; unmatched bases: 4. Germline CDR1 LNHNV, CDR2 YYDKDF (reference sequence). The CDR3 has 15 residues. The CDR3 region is CATSRGRTSGAEQYF. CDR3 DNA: TGTGCCACCAGCAGAGGACGGACTAGCGGGGCCGAGCAGTACTTC.

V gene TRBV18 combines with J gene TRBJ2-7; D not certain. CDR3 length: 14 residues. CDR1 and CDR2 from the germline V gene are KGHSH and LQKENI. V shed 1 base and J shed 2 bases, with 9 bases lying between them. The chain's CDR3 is CASSPLGPAYEQYF. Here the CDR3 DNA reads TGTGCCAGCTCACCACTTGGACCCGCCTACGAGCAGTACTTC.

CDR3 sequence (DNA): TGTGCCAGCAGCAAAGGGGCAAACAGGGGGCTATATCTGTTTTTT. Protein sequence: CASSKGANRGLYLFF. The chain uses TRBV21-1 and TRBJ1-4; the DNA was not compared with TRBD1, the D call given in the table. TRBV21-1 is a recognized pseudogene. The CDR3 length is 15 residues.

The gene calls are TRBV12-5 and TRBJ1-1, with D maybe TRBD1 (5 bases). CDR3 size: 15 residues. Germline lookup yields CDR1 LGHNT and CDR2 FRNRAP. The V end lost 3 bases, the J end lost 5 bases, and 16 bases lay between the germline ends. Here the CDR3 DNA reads TGTGCTAGTGGTTTACCCGGGACGGGAGGGACTGAAGCTTTCTTT. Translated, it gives CASGLPGTGGTEAFF. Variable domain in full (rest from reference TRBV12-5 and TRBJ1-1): DARVTQTPRHKVTEMGQEVTMRCQPILGHNTVFWYRQTMMQGLELLAYFRNRAPLDDSGMPKDRFSAEMPDATLATLKIQPSEPRDSAVYFCASGLPGTGGTEAFFGQGTRLTVV.

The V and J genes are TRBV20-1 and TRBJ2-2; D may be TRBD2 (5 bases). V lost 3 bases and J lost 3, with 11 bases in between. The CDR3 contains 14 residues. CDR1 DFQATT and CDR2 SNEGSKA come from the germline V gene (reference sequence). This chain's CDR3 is CSASRGVDTGELFF. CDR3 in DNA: TGCAGTGCTAGTCGGGGAGTCGACACCGGGGAGCTGTTTTTT.

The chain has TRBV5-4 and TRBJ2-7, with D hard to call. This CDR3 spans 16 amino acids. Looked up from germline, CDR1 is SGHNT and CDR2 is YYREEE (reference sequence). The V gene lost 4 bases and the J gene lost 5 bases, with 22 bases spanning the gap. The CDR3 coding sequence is TGTGCCAGCAGCCCAGCTCAGGCCTCCGGCGGTAACGAGCAGTACTTC. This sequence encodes CASSPAQASGGNEQYF.

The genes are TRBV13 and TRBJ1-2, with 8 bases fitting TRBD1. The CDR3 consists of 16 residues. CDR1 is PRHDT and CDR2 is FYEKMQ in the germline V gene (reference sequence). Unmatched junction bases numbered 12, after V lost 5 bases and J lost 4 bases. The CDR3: CASSTSDRGLPYGYTF. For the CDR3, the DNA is TGTGCCAGCAGCACATCCGACAGGGGCCTACCCTATGGCTACACCTTC.

CDR3 protein: CASGLGRVFTDTQYF. CDR3 sequence (DNA): TGTGCTAGTGGTTTGGGTAGAGTATTTACAGATACGCAGTATTTT. The J gene is TRBJ2-3, the V gene TRBV12-5; D gene uncertain. In germline, CDR1 is LGHNT, CDR2 FRNRAP. Trimming left V 1 base short and J 3 bases short, with 11 bases between. The CDR3 contains 15 residues.

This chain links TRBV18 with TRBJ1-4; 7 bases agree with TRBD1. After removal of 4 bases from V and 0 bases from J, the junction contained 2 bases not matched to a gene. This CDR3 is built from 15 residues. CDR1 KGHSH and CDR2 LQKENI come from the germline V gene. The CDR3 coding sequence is TGTGCCAGCTCACGCGGACAGGCAACTAATGAAAAACTGTTTTTT. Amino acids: CASSRGQATNEKLFF.

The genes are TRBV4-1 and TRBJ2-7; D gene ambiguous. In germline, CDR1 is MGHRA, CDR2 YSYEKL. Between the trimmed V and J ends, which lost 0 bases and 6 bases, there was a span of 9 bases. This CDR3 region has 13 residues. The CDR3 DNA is TGCGCCAGCAGCCAAGATGTTCGACGCGAGCAGTACTTC. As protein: CASSQDVRREQYF.